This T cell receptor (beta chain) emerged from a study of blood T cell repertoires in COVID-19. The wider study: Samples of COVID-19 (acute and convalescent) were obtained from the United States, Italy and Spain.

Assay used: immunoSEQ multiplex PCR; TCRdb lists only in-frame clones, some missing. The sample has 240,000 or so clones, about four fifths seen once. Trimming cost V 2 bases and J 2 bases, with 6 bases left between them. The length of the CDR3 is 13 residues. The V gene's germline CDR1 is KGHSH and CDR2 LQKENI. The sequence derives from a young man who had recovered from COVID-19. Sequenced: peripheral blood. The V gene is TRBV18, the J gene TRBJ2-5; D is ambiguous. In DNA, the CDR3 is TGTGCCAGCTCACCAACTACTCAAGAGACCCAGTACTTC. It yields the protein CASSPTTQETQYF. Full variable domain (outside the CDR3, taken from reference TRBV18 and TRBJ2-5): NAGVMQNPRHLVRRRGQEARLRCSPMKGHSHVYWYRQLPEEGLKFMVYLQKENIIDESGMPKERFSAEFPKEGPSILRIQQVVRGDSAAYFCASSPTTQETQYFGPGTRLLVL.